This entry concerns a single T cell receptor beta chain. Its antigen is not known. The sample is drawn from a study of cytomegalovirus exposure and HLA in healthy donors. General study results and limits: The study carried out a later analysis of TCR beta sequences. It associated some 17,000 of them with specific HLA alleles at a false discovery rate of 0.05. Later genetic work tied a missense DCLRE1C variant to beta-chain V and J trimming.

With 0 bases clipped from V and 5 bases from J, the junction kept 10 bases outside the gene matches. Germline loops: CDR1 SGHRS, CDR2 YFSETQ. The CDR3 has 17 residues. A multiplex PCR was run with 60 Vbeta primers and 13 Jbeta primers. Per the study methods: About 11 million of the 60 million to 80 million unique TCR beta chains counted in a later analysis were shared. Libraries were prepared by immunoSEQ multiplex PCR; TCRdb keeps only in-frame clonotypes and omits some of them. From that table come the V and J calls and clone size; the DNA was used to work out D and trimming. This sample has about 170,000 clones, with around 80% found just once.

The sequence was obtained from a man aged 18 to 29 in good health and CMV-seronegative. This chain links TRBV5-1 with TRBJ2-2; 7 nucleotides agree with TRBD1. Material: PBMCs. Written as DNA, the CDR3 is TGCGCCAGCAGCTTGGGACAGGGCGCTTGGGGAACCGGGGAGCTGTTTTTT. Translated: CASSLGQGAWGTGELFF.